Listed below are T cell receptor beta chains from one sample, sequenced in a study of shared clonotypes between healthy human individuals. The table came from immunoSEQ multiplex PCR; TCRdb's copy has only in-frame clones and leaves some out. The data contain 1.6 million or so clones, roughly 95% of them singletons. Sequences were obtained from naive CD4+ T cells sorted from blood. The receptors derive from a young man in good health. Each CDR3 is given with its conserved first and last residue. The D gene is left open where the match is weak. A row's size may be missing; if present it is once, few, many or a size class.

TRBJ1-3 | TRBV5-1 | NA | NA | CASSLSGNTIYF | TGCGCCAGCAGCTTATCTGGAAACACCATATATTTT
TRBJ2-3 | TRBV23-1 | NA | NA | CASSPPFRSGTDTQYF | TGCGCCAGCAGTCCTCCTTTCAGGAGTGGAACAGATACGCAGTATTTT
TRBJ2-7 | TRBV19 | NA | once | CASRLGSSYEQYF | TGTGCCAGCCGACTTGGGTCTTCGTACGAGCAGTACTTC
TRBJ2-1 | TRBV11-2 | NA | NA | CASSSKGEQFF | TGTGCCAGCAGTTCAAAGGGGGAGCAGTTCTTC
TRBJ2-5 | TRBV19 | NA | NA | CASSISSDTSLYF | TGTGCCAGTAGTATTTCGTCGGACACCTCCCTGTACTTC
TRBJ2-7 | TRBV7-2 | NA | once | CASSLRHTRSYEQYF | TGTGCCAGCAGCTTAAGACATACCCGGTCCTACGAGCAGTACTTC
TRBJ2-3 | TRBV12-2 | NA | NA | CASRIPRGFSTDTQYF | TGTGCAAGTCGCATCCCCAGGGGTTTTAGCACAGATACGCAGTATTTT
TRBJ2-7 | TRBV27 | TRBD2 | once | CASSRREGRSNEQYF | TGTGCCAGCAGTAGACGGGAGGGCCGAAGCAACGAGCAGTACTTC
TRBJ2-7 | TRBV7-8 | TRBD1 | NA | CASSSGRGFQAQYF | TGTGCCAGCAGCTCCGGCAGGGGGTTTCAAGCGCAGTACTTC
TRBJ1-5 | TRBV5-8 | NA | NA | CASSPWDSNQPQHF | TGTGCCAGCAGCCCCTGGGACAGCAATCAGCCCCAGCATTTT
TRBJ2-1 | TRBV25-1 | NA | NA | CASRAEKNSYNEQFF | TGTGCCAGCAGGGCGGAAAAGAACTCCTACAATGAGCAGTTCTTC
TRBJ2-1 | TRBV11-3 | TRBD2 | NA | CASSLEGAGGLRQFF | TGTGCCAGCAGCTTAGAGGGAGCGGGAGGGTTACGGCAGTTCTTC
TRBJ1-2 | TRBV7-2 | NA | once | CASSLGVFYGYTF | TGTGCCAGCAGCTTAGGGGTATTCTATGGCTACACCTTC
TRBJ2-5 | TRBV5-1 | TRBD2 | once | CASSPGLATTQETQYF | TGCGCCAGCAGTCCGGGACTAGCGACTACCCAAGAGACCCAGTACTTC
TRBJ2-5 | TRBV2 | NA | NA | CASSRLGGPQETQYF | TGTGCCAGCAGTAGGCTCGGGGGTCCCCAAGAGACCCAGTACTTC
TRBJ2-5 | TRBV21-1 | NA | NA | CASSKERGGLAGGAKETQYF | TGTGCCAGCAGCAAAGAGCGGGGGGGACTAGCGGGAGGAGCGAAAGAGACCCAGTACTTC
TRBJ2-1 | TRBV7-2 | NA | NA | CASSPRYNEQFF | TGTGCCAGCAGCCCCAGGTACAATGAGCAGTTCTTC
TRBJ2-3 | TRBV6-1 | NA | NA | CASSSDWYTQYF | TGTGCCAGCAGTTCAGACTGGTATACGCAGTATTTT
TRBJ2-7 | TRBV5-1 | TRBD2 | NA | CASSLTEGRGHEQYF | TGCGCCAGCAGCCTCACGGAAGGGAGGGGACACGAGCAGTACTTC
TRBJ2-7 | TRBV7-2 | TRBD2 | NA | CASSTRHRTSGSLYEQYF | TGTGCCAGCAGCACGCGACACAGGACCAGCGGGAGTCTCTACGAGCAGTACTTC
TRBJ2-7 | TRBV7-2 | TRBD1 | NA | CASSLTGTGPYEQYF | TGTGCCAGCTCCTTAACCGGGACAGGGCCCTACGAGCAGTACTTC
TRBJ1-2 | TRBV29-1 | NA | NA | CSVARLRDIDSGYTF | TGCAGCGTTGCTCGTTTAAGGGACATCGACTCGGGCTACACCTTC
TRBJ2-7 | TRBV5-4 | NA | NA | CASSRRIRGDSSYEQYF | TGTGCCAGCAGCCGACGGATTAGGGGGGACTCGTCCTACGAGCAGTACTTC
TRBJ2-7 | TRBV7-8 | NA | NA | CASSLVAGAYEQYF | TGTGCCAGCAGCTTAGTTGCAGGGGCGTACGAGCAGTACTTC
TRBJ2-1 | TRBV7-9 | NA | few | CASSLSEQFF | TGTGCCAGCAGCTTAAGCGAGCAGTTCTTC
TRBJ1-5 | TRBV7-9 | NA | NA | CASSQGRQPQHF | TGTGCCAGCAGCCAGGGTCGTCAGCCCCAGCATTTT
TRBJ1-1 | TRBV5-1 | TRBD1 | NA | CASSLGEPTGVAFF | TGCGCCAGCAGCTTGGGGGAACCGACAGGGGTGGCTTTCTTT
TRBJ2-3 | TRBV13 | NA | NA | CASNTWEGTDTQYF | TGTGCCAGCAACACCTGGGAGGGCACAGATACGCAGTATTTT
TRBJ2-2 | TRBV5-1 | TRBD2 | NA | CASSLASGRIGTGELFF | TGCGCCAGCAGCTTGGCTAGCGGGAGGATCGGCACCGGGGAGCTGTTTTTT
TRBJ2-7 | TRBV9 | TRBD1 | NA | CASSLGQGLGEQYF | TGTGCCAGCAGTTTAGGACAGGGTCTCGGCGAGCAGTACTTC
TRBJ1-3 | TRBV7-2 | NA | NA | CASSSPRQFGNTIYF | TGTGCCAGCAGCTCCCCCCGGCAGTTCGGAAACACCATATATTTT
TRBJ2-7 | TRBV6-1 | NA | NA | CASSVGVALYEQYF | TGTGCCAGCAGTGTGGGGGTCGCGCTCTACGAGCAGTACTTC
TRBJ2-1 | TRBV5-4 | TRBD2 | NA | CASSRTSGSNEQFF | TGTGCCAGCAGCCGGACTAGCGGGAGCAATGAGCAGTTCTTC
TRBJ2-7 | TRBV7-6 | NA | NA | CASSLKDNHEQYF | TGTGCCAGCAGCTTAAAGGACAATCACGAGCAGTACTTC
TRBJ1-4 | TRBV5-1 | NA | NA | CASSVQGGANEKLFF | TGCGCCAGCAGCGTACAGGGTGGGGCTAATGAAAAACTGTTTTTT
TRBJ1-1 | TRBV7-9 | NA | NA | CASSWTPLQTEAFF | TGTGCCAGCAGCTGGACACCTTTACAGACTGAAGCTTTCTTT
TRBJ1-4 | TRBV7-9 | TRBD1 | NA | CASSPRQGTSGKLFF | TGTGCCAGCAGCCCAAGACAGGGGACCTCCGGAAAACTGTTTTTT
TRBJ2-7 | TRBV5-1 | TRBD2 | NA | CASSSIAGALPEQYF | TGCGCCAGCAGCTCGATAGCGGGAGCCCTCCCCGAGCAGTACTTC
TRBJ1-5 | TRBV6-1 | NA | NA | CASTMTSGSQQPQHF | TGTGCCAGCACCATGACAAGCGGGTCCCAACAGCCCCAGCATTTT
TRBJ2-3 | TRBV12-5 | NA | NA | CASGRSDTQYF | TGTGCTAGTGGCCGTTCAGATACGCAGTATTTT
TRBJ2-7 | TRBV4-1 | TRBD1 | NA | CASSQDRVRDRGGYEQYF | TGCGCCAGCAGCCAAGATAGGGTCCGGGACAGGGGAGGTTACGAGCAGTACTTC
TRBJ2-7 | TRBV9 | TRBD1 | NA | CASSGSGTGYEQYF | TGTGCCAGCAGCGGATCCGGGACAGGGTACGAGCAGTACTTC
TRBJ2-5 | TRBV14 | TRBD2 | once | CASSQAGGETQYF | TGTGCCAGCAGCCAAGCGGGAGGCGAGACCCAGTACTTC
TRBJ2-2 | TRBV18 | TRBD2 | NA | CASSSGTIHGELFF | TGTGCCAGCTCCTCAGGGACTATCCACGGGGAGCTGTTTTTT
TRBJ1-3 | TRBV19 | NA | NA | CASSIVAAPSGNTIYF | TGTGCCAGTAGTATAGTGGCGGCCCCCTCTGGAAACACCATATATTTT